These 21 T cell receptor beta chains were all obtained from the same sample, sequenced in a study of T-cell reconstitution after alpha-beta-depleted transplantation in children. Preparation of the TCRbeta library was carried out with unique molecular identifiers. TCRdb analysed the PCR reads with MiXCR anew, one entry per CDR3 protein. The sample comprises approximately 82,000 distinct CDR3 sequences, 15% to 20% of which are singletons, and around half rests with the top ten. This material consisted of PBMCs, mostly from graft donor cells, taken 360 days after TCRalphabeta/CD19-depleted stem cell transplant. The source of these receptors is a male patient between 2 and 15 years old who had a stem cell transplant for acute lymphoblastic leukemia, so the T cells may come from the graft donor.

V gene TRBV2 combines with J gene TRBJ2-2; D not certain. Germline V gene data show CDR1 as SNHLY and CDR2 as FYNNEI. Trimming cost V 11 bases and J 6 bases, with 31 bases left between them. The CDR3 extends over 18 amino acids. In nucleotides, the CDR3 is TGTGCCTGCACTTACGCCACGACCTCATTGCGGATTTCCGGGGAGCTGTTTTTT. Translation: CACTYATTSLRISGELFF.

This clonotype was found once. The chain couples TRBV7-9 to TRBJ2-5, with D possibly TRBD1 on 5 matching bases. Trimming removed 5 bases at V and 5 bases at J, with 18 bases between. This CDR3 is built from 15 residues. In germline, CDR1 is SEHNR, CDR2 FQNEAQ (reference sequence). CDR3 sequence reads: CASSPQAGIGETQYF. CDR3 sequence (DNA): TGTGCCAGCAGCCCCCAAGCAGGGATAGGGGAGACCCAGTACTTC.

Points on this clonotype: The junction differs from germline at one of its ends, possibly a read error. CDR3 region: CASREARDAGELFF. CDR3 DNA: TGTGCCAGCAGGGAAGCCAGGGATGCCGGGGAGCTGTTTTTT. The chain links TRBV2 to TRBJ2-2; D may be TRBD1 (5 bases). The CDR3 spans 14 residues. In germline, CDR1 is SNHLY, CDR2 FYNNEI.

This clonotype has at least ten counts. The rearrangement links TRBV29-1 to TRBJ2-5, with TRBD1 identical over 9 bases. This CDR3 has 13 amino acids. Trimming cost V 5 bases and J 5 bases; bases outside gene matches: 6. Germline lookup yields CDR1 SQVTM and CDR2 ANQGSEA. In DNA form, the CDR3 reads TGCAGCGTTCACAGGGGGCGTTTTGAGACCCAGTACTTC. It encodes CSVHRGRFETQYF.

This clonotype was found once. The rearrangement joins TRBV11-2 to TRBJ1-6; unclear D gene. This CDR3 has 16 amino acids. Germline V gene sequence: CDR1 SGHAT, CDR2 FQNNGV. With 2 bases removed from V and 5 bases from J, the gap between germline ends came to 13 bases. CDR3 DNA: TGTGCCAGCAGCTTACGGCCAAGTGAAAATAATTCACCCCTCCACTTT. Its translation: CASSLRPSENNSPLHF.

This clonotype was counted a few times. This chain connects TRBV7-2 to TRBJ2-7; D is ambiguous. The germline V and J ends were trimmed by 2 bases and 3 bases, with 11 bases remaining between them. This CDR3 has 14 amino acids. From germline, CDR1 is SGHTA and CDR2 FQGNSA. CDR3 residues: CASSLILYYYEQYF. As DNA, the CDR3 is TGTGCCAGCAGCTTAATACTCTACTACTACGAGCAGTACTTC.

The CDR3, as DNA: TGTGCCACCAGCAGGGGACTAGCGGGAGATGGTAATGAGCAGTTCTTC. Its translation: CATSRGLAGDGNEQFF. The J gene is TRBJ2-1, the V gene TRBV15; 14 bases fit TRBD2. The germline CDR1 and CDR2 sequences are LNHNV and YYDKDF (reference sequence). V lost 3 bases, J lost 7 bases, and 5 bases stayed unmatched. This CDR3 comprises 16 residues. The variable domain in full, with the rest retrieved from reference TRBV15 and TRBJ2-1, is DAMVIQNPRYQVTQFGKPVTLSCSQTLNHNVMYWYQQKSSQAPKLLFHYYDKDFNNEADTPDNFQSRRPNTSFCFLDIRSPGLGDTAMYLCATSRGLAGDGNEQFFGPGTRLTVL.

This clonotype came up a few times. This chain links TRBV12-3 or TRBV12-4 with TRBJ2-5; unclear D gene. The CDR3 totals 13 residues. The ends were cut back, 1 base at V and 0 bases at J, with 3 bases in the middle. The CDR3 region is CASSLGHQETQYF. The CDR3 nucleotides read TGTGCCAGCAGTTTAGGGCACCAAGAGACCCAGTACTTC.

This sequence joins TRBV12-3 or TRBV12-4 and TRBJ1-4; 9 bases fit TRBD1. This CDR3 has 15 amino acids. Trimming removed 5 bases from V and 8 bases from J; junction bases left unmatched: 9. CDR3 sequence reads: CASSPPGQGREKLFF. The CDR3 coding sequence is TGTGCCAGCAGTCCACCGGGACAGGGTAGAGAAAAACTGTTTTTT.

This clonotype was seen at least ten times. The chain employs TRBV7-9 and TRBJ2-7; 7 bases match TRBD1. Germline trimming cut 3 bases from V and 3 bases from J; bases unmatched to any gene: 8. This CDR3 is built from 15 residues. From germline, CDR1 is SEHNR and CDR2 FQNEAQ (reference sequence). The CDR3 DNA reads TGTGCCAGCAGCTTCTTTAGGGACAGACTCTACGAGCAGTACTTC. Translating it yields CASSFFRDRLYEQYF.

This clonotype occurred many times. The chain couples TRBV5-4 to TRBJ1-2; tentative D call: TRBD1 (5 bases). Germline V CDR1 and CDR2: SGHNT, YYREEE (reference sequence). V shed 1 base and J shed 4 bases, with 8 bases lying between them. The CDR3 is 13 residues long. As DNA, the CDR3 is TGTGCCAGCAGCTTGCCAGGGAGCTATGGCTACACCTTC. Its translation: CASSLPGSYGYTF.

The chain is built from TRBV5-1 and TRBJ2-2; 7 bases line up with TRBD2. Trimming took 2 bases from V and 3 from J; bases not matched to a gene: 7. This CDR3 region has 16 residues. Germline V lookup: CDR1 SGHRS, CDR2 YFSETQ. CDR3 region: CASSFGTSEYTGELFF. The CDR3 DNA reads TGCGCCAGCAGCTTCGGTACTAGCGAGTACACCGGGGAGCTGTTTTTT.

This sequence joins TRBV10-1 and TRBJ2-5, with 7 nucleotides matching TRBD2. Unmatched junction bases numbered 8, after V lost 7 bases and J lost 3 bases. Per the germline V gene, CDR1 is WNHNN and CDR2 is SYGVQD (reference sequence). CDR3 length: 14 residues. DNA for the CDR3: TGCGCCAGCATTCCCAGGGAGGGCAAAGAGACCCAGTACTTC. Amino acids: CASIPREGKETQYF.

This clonotype was observed a few times. The rearrangement links TRBV4-2 to TRBJ2-3, with 11 bases identical to TRBD2. The CDR3 runs 20 residues. Germline loops: CDR1 LGHNA, CDR2 YNFKEQ. The V gene end was trimmed by 2 bases and the J gene end by 2 bases; junction bases not matched to a gene: 15. The CDR3 nucleotides read TGTGCCAGCAGCCAACTAGCGGGGGGAGGCCTCCCGTCCTTCACAGATACGCAGTATTTT. It specifies CASSQLAGGGLPSFTDTQYF.

The chain uses TRBV20-1 and TRBJ2-7, with 7 nucleotides matching TRBD2. In germline, CDR1 is DFQATT, CDR2 SNEGSKA (reference sequence). This CDR3 contains 15 residues. Trimming took 1 base from V and 6 from J; bases not matched to a gene: 12. CDR3 bases: TGCAGTGCTAGAGCGGGGAGAACGGGAGGCTCCGAGCAGTACTTC. Amino acids: CSARAGRTGGSEQYF.

Concerning this clonotype itself: At one of its ends the junction is not consistent with the germline gene, which may arise from a read error. The chain uses TRBV6-1 and TRBJ2-1, with TRBD2 matching over 10 bases. The CDR3 sequence is 16 residues long. In germline, CDR1 is MNHNS, CDR2 SASEGT. The CDR3 loop is CASSPIGLAVNNEQSF. In nucleotides, the CDR3 is TGTGCCAGCAGCCCCATCGGACTAGCGGTCAACAATGAGCAGTCCTTC.

This clonotype was detected ten times or more. The chain combines TRBV12-3 or TRBV12-4 with TRBJ2-7; the D is unclear. The CDR3 sequence is 14 residues long. The V gene lost 6 bases and the J gene lost 4 bases, with 16 bases spanning the gap. CDR3 region: CASSRPPGEYEQYF. The CDR3 DNA reads as TGTGCCAGCAGCAGACCCCCAGGTGAATACGAGCAGTACTTC.

This clonotype appeared many times. This sequence joins TRBV12-3 or TRBV12-4 and TRBJ2-7; 7 bases are a match to TRBD1. The CDR3 spans 17 residues. J lost 2 bases, V lost 8 bases, and 18 bases had no gene match. The CDR3 loop is CASVLLTGDSRTYEQYF. The CDR3, as DNA: TGTGCCAGCGTATTACTTACTGGGGACAGCCGGACCTACGAGCAGTACTTC.

The chain uses TRBV12-3 or TRBV12-4 and TRBJ1-4; 8 bases align to TRBD1. This CDR3 spans 15 amino acids. The V segment lost 4 bases and the J segment 7 bases; nucleotides outside the gene matches: 8. The CDR3 DNA is TGTGCCAGCAGTTCAGGACAGGGAGGAAGTGAAAAACTGTTTTTT. This translates into CASSSGQGGSEKLFF.

There are many counts of this clonotype. This chain joins TRBV9 and TRBJ2-7; D unresolved. This CDR3 is built from 14 residues. Trimming took off 0 bases at V and 3 bases at J, with 10 bases between the two ends. Germline V gene lookup returns CDR1 SGDLS and CDR2 YYNGEE. CDR3 loop: CASSVAAGLYEQYF. CDR3 nucleotides: TGTGCCAGCAGCGTAGCGGCCGGGCTCTACGAGCAGTACTTC.

This clonotype was observed at least ten times. CDR3 residues: CASSRGATNEKLFF. DNA of the CDR3: TGTGCCAGCAGCAGGGGTGCAACTAATGAAAAACTGTTTTTT. V and J are TRBV6-5 and TRBJ1-4; D perhaps matches TRBD1 (6 bases). Trimming cost V 6 bases and J 0 bases, with 8 bases left between them. Germline V CDR1 and CDR2: MNHEY, SVGAGI. The CDR3 has 14 residues.